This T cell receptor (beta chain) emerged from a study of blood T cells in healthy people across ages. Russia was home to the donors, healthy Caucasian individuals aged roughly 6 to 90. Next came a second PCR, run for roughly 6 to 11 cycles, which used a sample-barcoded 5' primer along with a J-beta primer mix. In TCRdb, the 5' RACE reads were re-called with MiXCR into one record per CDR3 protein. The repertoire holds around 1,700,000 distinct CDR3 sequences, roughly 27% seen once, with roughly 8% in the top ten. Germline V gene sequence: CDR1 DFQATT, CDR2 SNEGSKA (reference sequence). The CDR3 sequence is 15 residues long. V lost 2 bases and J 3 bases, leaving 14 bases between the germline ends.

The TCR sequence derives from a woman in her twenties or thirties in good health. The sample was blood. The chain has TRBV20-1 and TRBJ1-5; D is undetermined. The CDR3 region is CSARNSELNNQPQHF. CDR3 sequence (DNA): TGCAGTGCTAGAAATTCAGAGCTGAACAATCAGCCCCAGCATTTT.